This T cell receptor (beta chain) was captured in a study of CD8+ T cells in alopecia areata. Study context: Oral tofacitinib (5 to 10 mg twice daily) was administered to treated patients.

Broader study findings: Against the mouse data, patients shared TCRs less clearly, possibly for HLA reasons. The treated group had a single nonresponder, limiting CD8+ expansion-response conclusions.

In each case, RNA was isolated and then reverse transcribed into cDNA as the sequencing template. Data came from immunoSEQ multiplex PCR; TCRdb stores just in-frame clones and leaves some out. Of around 290,000 clones listed, 55% to 75% are singletons. As for this clone: Antigen unknown.

Germline V CDR1 and CDR2: SGHAT, FQNNGV. V was clipped by 1 base and J by 6 bases; unmatched bases: 4. This CDR3 contains 15 residues. The treatment here: oral pan-JAK inhibitor, 5-10 mg twice daily. The receptor's source is a human donor with alopecia areata. Material: CD4+ T cells sorted from blood, obtained at week 24, from a patient treated with tofacitinib. The chain employs TRBV11-2 and TRBJ2-1; 9 positions match TRBD2. The CDR3 protein is CASSLGASGANEQFF. DNA for the CDR3: TGTGCCAGCAGCTTAGGGGCTAGCGGGGCCAATGAGCAGTTCTTC.